The next 6 T cell receptor beta chains were all read from a single sample in a study of blood T cell repertoires in COVID-19. Clones were sequenced by immunoSEQ multiplex PCR, and TCRdb holds only the in-frame ones, with some missing. This sample yields about 200,000 clones, of which roughly 80% are seen a single time; 8% to 13% belongs to the top ten. The sample consisted of peripheral blood. The receptors were sampled from a woman at least 80 years old with acute or convalescent COVID-19.

V is TRBV9 and J is TRBJ1-1; TRBD1 aligns across 9 bases. Unmatched junction bases numbered 3, after V lost 2 bases and J lost 4 bases. This CDR3 has 14 amino acids. CDR1 and CDR2 from the germline V gene are SGDLS and YYNGEE. The CDR3 nucleotides read TGTGCCAGCAGCGTGACAGGGGGGTCCACTGAAGCTTTCTTT. Amino acid sequence: CASSVTGGSTEAFF.

The chain uses TRBV9 and TRBJ1-2; 7 nucleotides align to TRBD1. The germline V gene encodes CDR1 SGDLS and CDR2 YYNGEE. The CDR3 covers 14 residues. The V segment lost 2 bases and the J segment 8 bases; nucleotides outside the gene matches: 9. The CDR3: CASSVSDRFGGYTF. CDR3 DNA sequence: TGTGCCAGCAGCGTCTCGGACAGGTTTGGGGGCTACACCTTC.

The chain recombines TRBV19 with TRBJ1-5, with a weak D call TRBD1 (5 bases). From germline, CDR1 is LNHDA and CDR2 SQIVND (reference sequence). This CDR3 comprises 14 residues. Trimming pared 2 bases from V and 6 bases from J, leaving 11 bases between. The CDR3 here is CASSITGVGQPQHF. The CDR3 DNA is TGTGCCAGTAGTATAACAGGAGTCGGTCAGCCCCAGCATTTT. Full variable domain (remainder filled in from reference TRBV19 and TRBJ1-5): DGGITQSPKYLFRKEGQNVTLSCEQNLNHDAMYWYRQDPGQGLRLIYYSQIVNDFQKGDIAEGYSVSREKKESFPLTVTSAQKNPTAFYLCASSITGVGQPQHFGDGTRLSIL.

The chain carries TRBV29-1 and TRBJ1-4; TRBD1 matches at 7 bases. The J segment lost 5 bases and the V segment lost 4 bases, leaving 1 base of the junction unmatched. Germline CDR1 is SQVTM and CDR2 is ANQGSEA. The CDR3 totals 12 residues. In DNA form, the CDR3 reads TGCAGCGTTGGACAGGGAAATGAAAAACTGTTTTTT. It translates to CSVGQGNEKLFF.

The chain links TRBV11-1 to TRBJ2-2, with 8 bases that match TRBD1. The CDR3 extends over 15 amino acids. In germline, CDR1 is SGHAT, CDR2 FQDESV (reference sequence). The junction had 5 bases not matched to a gene; V was cut back by 7 bases and J by 1 base. CDR3 residues: CASNPGTGNTGELFF. Written as DNA, the CDR3 is TGTGCCAGCAATCCCGGGACAGGGAACACCGGGGAGCTGTTTTTT.

In this sample, this clone turned up many times. Other DNA sequences within the sample encode an identical CDR3. The V gene is TRBV7-9, the J gene TRBJ2-5; a possible D gene is TRBD2 (6 bases). Trimming cost V 5 bases and J 7 bases, with 17 bases left between them. Germline V gives CDR1 SEHNR, CDR2 FQNEAQ (reference sequence). The CDR3 extends over 14 amino acids. CDR3 DNA: TGTGCCAGCAGCCCGGGAGTTTGGGGTGGGACCCAGTACTTC. Its translation is CASSPGVWGGTQYF. Using reference TRBV7-9 and TRBJ2-5 for the parts outside the CDR3, the full variable domain is DTGVSQNPRHKITKRGQNVTFRCDPISEHNRLYWYRQTLGQGPEFLTYFQNEAQLEKSRLLSDRFSAERPKGSFSTLEIQRTEQGDSAMYLCASSPGVWGGTQYFGPGTRLLVL.